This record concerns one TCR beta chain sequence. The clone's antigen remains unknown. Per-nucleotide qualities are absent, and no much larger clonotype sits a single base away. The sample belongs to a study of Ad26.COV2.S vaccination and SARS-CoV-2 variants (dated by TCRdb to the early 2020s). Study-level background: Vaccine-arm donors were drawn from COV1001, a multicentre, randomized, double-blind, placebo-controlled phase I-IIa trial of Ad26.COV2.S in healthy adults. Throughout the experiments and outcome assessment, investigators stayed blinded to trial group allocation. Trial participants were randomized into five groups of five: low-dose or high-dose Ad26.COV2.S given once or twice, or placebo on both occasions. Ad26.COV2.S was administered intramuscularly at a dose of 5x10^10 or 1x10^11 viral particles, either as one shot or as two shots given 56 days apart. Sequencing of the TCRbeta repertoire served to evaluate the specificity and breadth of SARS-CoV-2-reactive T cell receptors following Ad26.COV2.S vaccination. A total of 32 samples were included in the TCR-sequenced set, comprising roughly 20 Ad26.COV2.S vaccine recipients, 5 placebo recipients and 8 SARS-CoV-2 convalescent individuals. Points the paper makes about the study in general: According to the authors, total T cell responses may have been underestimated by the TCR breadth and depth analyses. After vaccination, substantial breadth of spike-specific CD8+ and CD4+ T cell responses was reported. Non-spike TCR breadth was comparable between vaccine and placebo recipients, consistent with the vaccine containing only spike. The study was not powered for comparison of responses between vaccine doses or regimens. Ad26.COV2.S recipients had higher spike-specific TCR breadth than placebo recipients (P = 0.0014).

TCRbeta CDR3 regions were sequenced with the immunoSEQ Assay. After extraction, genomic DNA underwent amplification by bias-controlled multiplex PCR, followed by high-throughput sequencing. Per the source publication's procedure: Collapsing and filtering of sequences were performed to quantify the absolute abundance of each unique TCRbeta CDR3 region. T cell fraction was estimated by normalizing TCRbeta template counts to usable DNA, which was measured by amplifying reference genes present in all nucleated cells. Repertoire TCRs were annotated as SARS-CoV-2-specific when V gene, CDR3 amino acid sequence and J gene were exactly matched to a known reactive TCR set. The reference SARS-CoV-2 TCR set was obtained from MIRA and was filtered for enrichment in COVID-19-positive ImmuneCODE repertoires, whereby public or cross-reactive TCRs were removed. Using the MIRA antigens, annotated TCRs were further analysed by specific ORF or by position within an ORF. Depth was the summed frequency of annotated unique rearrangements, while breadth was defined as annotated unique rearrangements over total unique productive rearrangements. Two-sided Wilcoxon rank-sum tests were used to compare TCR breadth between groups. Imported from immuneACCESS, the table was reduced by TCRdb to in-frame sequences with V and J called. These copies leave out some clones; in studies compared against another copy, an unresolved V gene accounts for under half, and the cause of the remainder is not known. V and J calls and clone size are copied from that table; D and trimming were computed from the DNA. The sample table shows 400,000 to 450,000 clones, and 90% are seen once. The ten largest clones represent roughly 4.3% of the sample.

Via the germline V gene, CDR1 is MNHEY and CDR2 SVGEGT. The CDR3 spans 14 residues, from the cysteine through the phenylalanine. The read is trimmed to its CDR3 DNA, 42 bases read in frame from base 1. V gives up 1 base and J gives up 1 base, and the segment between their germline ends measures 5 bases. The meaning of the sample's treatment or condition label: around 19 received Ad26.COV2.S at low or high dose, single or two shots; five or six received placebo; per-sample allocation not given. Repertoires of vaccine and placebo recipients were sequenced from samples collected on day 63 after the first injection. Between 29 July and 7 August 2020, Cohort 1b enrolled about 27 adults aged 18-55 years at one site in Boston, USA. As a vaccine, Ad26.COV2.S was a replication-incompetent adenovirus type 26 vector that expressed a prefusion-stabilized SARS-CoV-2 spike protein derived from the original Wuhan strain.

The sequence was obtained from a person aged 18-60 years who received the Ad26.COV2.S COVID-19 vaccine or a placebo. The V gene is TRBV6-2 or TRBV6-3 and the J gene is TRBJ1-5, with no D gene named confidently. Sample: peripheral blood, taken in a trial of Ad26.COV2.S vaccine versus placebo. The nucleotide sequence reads TGTGCCAGCAGTTACTGGCAGAGCAATCAGCCCCAGCATTTT. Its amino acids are CASSYWQSNQPQHF.